A selection of T cell receptor beta chains follows, all from one sample in a study of cytomegalovirus exposure and HLA in healthy donors. The data were produced by immunoSEQ multiplex PCR, yet TCRdb's version contains in-frame clones alone and is incomplete. The table lists around 82,000 clones, around 81% of them singletons. The sequencing sample was made of PBMCs. Every receptor here comes from a male donor in good health and CMV-seropositive. CDR3s include the opening cysteine and the closing phenylalanine or tryptophan. The order of the fields is V gene, clone size, D gene, J gene, CDR3 length, CDR3 DNA, CDR3 protein. A D gene is named only where the DNA matches it firmly. Not every row has a clone size; where given, it reads once, few, many or a size class.

v_call: TRBV6-5
clone_size: -
d_call: -
j_call: TRBJ2-3
cdr3_length: 15
cdr3_nt: TGTGCCAGCACAAGAACGACAGGTCTCGGGGATACGCAGTATTTT
cdr3_aa: CASTRTTGLGDTQYF

v_call: TRBV6-5
clone_size: -
d_call: -
j_call: TRBJ1-3
cdr3_length: 16
cdr3_nt: TGTGCCAGCAGTTACTCGATGGGCAGCTCTGGAAACACCATATATTTT
cdr3_aa: CASSYSMGSSGNTIYF

v_call: TRBV18
clone_size: -
d_call: TRBD1
j_call: TRBJ2-7
cdr3_length: 16
cdr3_nt: TGTGCCAGCTCAGAATACCCGGGACAGGGGAACTACGAGCAGTACTTC
cdr3_aa: CASSEYPGQGNYEQYF

v_call: TRBV4-3
clone_size: few
d_call: TRBD1
j_call: TRBJ1-6
cdr3_length: 15
cdr3_nt: TGCGCCAGCAGCCAAGACCGGGACAGGGCTTCACCCCTCCACTTT
cdr3_aa: CASSQDRDRASPLHF

v_call: TRBV30
clone_size: -
d_call: -
j_call: TRBJ1-2
cdr3_length: 14
cdr3_nt: TGTGCCTGGAGACTTACGACAGGCGGGGGGGGCTACACCTTC
cdr3_aa: CAWRLTTGGGGYTF

v_call: TRBV6-5
clone_size: -
d_call: -
j_call: TRBJ1-2
cdr3_length: 15
cdr3_nt: TGTGCCAGCAGTTACTCGACAGGCCTTGGGTATGGCTACACCTTC
cdr3_aa: CASSYSTGLGYGYTF

v_call: TRBV7-8
clone_size: -
d_call: -
j_call: TRBJ2-3
cdr3_length: 15
cdr3_nt: TGTGCCAGCAGCTTAGCGCTAGCCGGGACAGATACGCAGTATTTT
cdr3_aa: CASSLALAGTDTQYF

v_call: TRBV10-3
clone_size: -
d_call: -
j_call: TRBJ1-6
cdr3_length: 15
cdr3_nt: TGTGCCATCAGTGAGTCGTTGCAGTATAATTCACCCCTCCACTTT
cdr3_aa: CAISESLQYNSPLHF

v_call: TRBV7-8
clone_size: -
d_call: -
j_call: TRBJ1-2
cdr3_length: 17
cdr3_nt: TGTGCCAGCAGCTTAGAGGGACAAGTACCTTCAAACTATGGCTACACCTTC
cdr3_aa: CASSLEGQVPSNYGYTF

v_call: TRBV5-1
clone_size: -
d_call: -
j_call: TRBJ2-5
cdr3_length: 12
cdr3_nt: TGCGCCAGCAGCACGGACAGTGCCCCTCAGTACTTC
cdr3_aa: CASSTDSAPQYF

v_call: TRBV4-2
clone_size: few
d_call: TRBD1
j_call: TRBJ2-7
cdr3_length: 16
cdr3_nt: TGTGCCAGCAGCCAAACCGGGACAGGACTCGCCTACGAGCAGTACTTC
cdr3_aa: CASSQTGTGLAYEQYF

v_call: TRBV5-1
clone_size: -
d_call: -
j_call: TRBJ2-7
cdr3_length: 12
cdr3_nt: TGCGCCAGCAGCTTCGGTGGGCACGAGCAGTACTTC
cdr3_aa: CASSFGGHEQYF

v_call: TRBV30
clone_size: -
d_call: -
j_call: TRBJ1-1
cdr3_length: 13
cdr3_nt: TGTGCCTGGAGCTCCCCCGGGAACACTGAAGCTTTCTTT
cdr3_aa: CAWSSPGNTEAFF

v_call: TRBV29-1
clone_size: -
d_call: TRBD1
j_call: TRBJ1-4
cdr3_length: 13
cdr3_nt: TGCAGCGTTCGACAGGGTGGTGAAGAAAAACTGTTTTTT
cdr3_aa: CSVRQGGEEKLFF

v_call: TRBV27
clone_size: -
d_call: TRBD2
j_call: TRBJ2-1
cdr3_length: 17
cdr3_nt: TGTGCCAGCAGTTTATCTTATCTAGCGGGCCCCTACAATGAGCAGTTCTTC
cdr3_aa: CASSLSYLAGPYNEQFF

v_call: TRBV5-1
clone_size: -
d_call: -
j_call: TRBJ2-7
cdr3_length: 12
cdr3_nt: TGCGCCAGCAGCTCGACAGCCTACGAGCAGTACTTC
cdr3_aa: CASSSTAYEQYF

v_call: TRBV30
clone_size: -
d_call: TRBD1
j_call: TRBJ1-5
cdr3_length: 15
cdr3_nt: TGTGCCTGGAGTGGAAGGGGGCTATACAATCAGCCCCAGCATTTT
cdr3_aa: CAWSGRGLYNQPQHF

v_call: TRBV2
clone_size: -
d_call: TRBD1
j_call: TRBJ1-2
cdr3_length: 14
cdr3_nt: TGTGCCAGCAGTGAGGGGACAGGCAACTATGGCTACACCTTC
cdr3_aa: CASSEGTGNYGYTF

v_call: TRBV28
clone_size: -
d_call: -
j_call: TRBJ2-5
cdr3_length: 13
cdr3_nt: TGTGCCAGCAGTTTCCAGGATCGAGAGACCCAGTACTTC
cdr3_aa: CASSFQDRETQYF

v_call: TRBV28
clone_size: -
d_call: -
j_call: TRBJ2-5
cdr3_length: 14
cdr3_nt: TGTGCCAGCAGTTTGGGGGGGCGCGCGGAGACCCAGTACTTC
cdr3_aa: CASSLGGRAETQYF

v_call: TRBV5-5
clone_size: -
d_call: -
j_call: TRBJ2-1
cdr3_length: 15
cdr3_nt: TGTGCCAGCAGCTTACAGGTTGACTCCTACAATGAGCAGTTCTTC
cdr3_aa: CASSLQVDSYNEQFF

v_call: TRBV5-4
clone_size: -
d_call: TRBD1
j_call: TRBJ2-7
cdr3_length: 14
cdr3_nt: TGTGCCAGCAGCATCGCAGGGGGACGGTTCGAGCAGTACTTC
cdr3_aa: CASSIAGGRFEQYF

v_call: TRBV28
clone_size: -
d_call: -
j_call: TRBJ1-1
cdr3_length: 13
cdr3_nt: TGTGCCAGCAGGTGGGGAGGGAACACTGAAGCTTTCTTT
cdr3_aa: CASRWGGNTEAFF

v_call: TRBV10-3
clone_size: -
d_call: TRBD2
j_call: TRBJ2-5
cdr3_length: 13
cdr3_nt: TGTGCCATCAGATCTAGCGGCCAAGAGACCCAGTACTTC
cdr3_aa: CAIRSSGQETQYF

v_call: TRBV7-2
clone_size: -
d_call: TRBD2
j_call: TRBJ2-3
cdr3_length: 16
cdr3_nt: TGTGCCAGCAGCTCCCTAGCGGGGGCCCGAGGAGATACGCAGTATTTT
cdr3_aa: CASSSLAGARGDTQYF

v_call: TRBV7-2
clone_size: -
d_call: -
j_call: TRBJ1-5
cdr3_length: 14
cdr3_nt: TGTGCCAGCAGCTTAGGAACGGGTAATCAGCCCCAGCATTTT
cdr3_aa: CASSLGTGNQPQHF

v_call: TRBV5-1
clone_size: once
d_call: TRBD1
j_call: TRBJ1-4
cdr3_length: 14
cdr3_nt: TGCGCCAGCAGTTTAGGACAGGGAAACGAAAAACTGTTTTTT
cdr3_aa: CASSLGQGNEKLFF

v_call: TRBV4-3
clone_size: -
d_call: TRBD2
j_call: TRBJ2-7
cdr3_length: 15
cdr3_nt: TGCGCCAGCAGCCAAGATACTAGCGGAAACGACGAGCAGTACTTC
cdr3_aa: CASSQDTSGNDEQYF

v_call: TRBV6-5
clone_size: -
d_call: -
j_call: TRBJ2-7
cdr3_length: 14
cdr3_nt: TGTGCCAGCAGTTACAGCAGGGGAAACTACGAGCAGTACTTC
cdr3_aa: CASSYSRGNYEQYF

v_call: TRBV7-2
clone_size: once
d_call: -
j_call: TRBJ2-1
cdr3_length: 15
cdr3_nt: TGTGCCAGCAGCTTAGTAGGGGGTTCCTACAATGAGCAGTTCTTC
cdr3_aa: CASSLVGGSYNEQFF

v_call: TRBV6-4
clone_size: -
d_call: -
j_call: TRBJ1-2
cdr3_length: 13
cdr3_nt: TGTGCCAGCAGTTCCACAGGCCTCCGGGGCTACACCTTC
cdr3_aa: CASSSTGLRGYTF